This TCR beta chain appears in the sequencing data of a study of T cells in Graves' hyperthyroidism and ophthalmopathy. Study-level information: Upon initial diagnosis and before any treatment, peripheral blood was collected. General study results and limits: The blood repertoire included most of the expanded thyroid clonotypes above 0.001. Ophthalmopathy was predicted by the model a median of around 5.9 months ahead of onset. By a 13 V-J model, ophthalmopathy was set apart from stable hyperthyroidism.

This clonotype has more than one count but fewer than ten. Its antigen is still unknown. Germline values: CDR1 DFQATT, CDR2 SNEGSKA (reference sequence). CDR3 length: 13 amino acids. The germline V and J ends were trimmed by 3 bases and 4 bases, with 10 bases remaining between them. There were TCR beta CDR3 regions amplified from RNA transcripts. With the HTBI primer set, the TCR CDR3 went through a first round of RT-PCR. MiXCR was run by TCRdb on the multiplex PCR reads, yielding one entry per CDR3 protein. The sample includes 450,000 to 600,000 distinct CDR3 sequences, nearly 20% seen only once; the top ten take approximately 50%.

This chain connects TRBV20-1 to TRBJ1-3; D call uncertain. This TCR was sampled from a middle-aged man with Graves' ophthalmopathy. Source material: blood. This chain's CDR3 is CSASPQLGNTIYF. The DNA of the CDR3 is TGCAGTGCTAGCCCACAGCTCGGAAACACCATATATTTT.